A single sample gave rise to the 22 T cell receptor beta chains below, sequenced in a study of blood T cell repertoires in COVID-19. This table comes from immunoSEQ multiplex PCR, and its TCRdb copy is limited to in-frame clones, with some not included. The top ten hold approximately 26% of the sample, which has fewer than 85,000 clones, approximately 79% seen once. The sample taken for sequencing was peripheral blood. The receptors stem from a man aged 60 to 75 with active or convalescent COVID-19.

J is TRBJ2-2 and V is TRBV27, with 9 bases fitting TRBD1. This CDR3 has 13 amino acids. Germline trimming cut 8 bases from V and 3 bases from J; bases unmatched to any gene: 1. The V gene's germline CDR1 is MNHEY and CDR2 SMNVEV (reference sequence). The DNA of the CDR3 is TGTGCCAGCCGGACAGGGGACACCGGGGAGCTGTTTTTT. Residues: CASRTGDTGELFF.

The chain recombines TRBV18 with TRBJ2-3, with D possibly TRBD2 on 7 matching bases. The V gene lost 1 base and the J gene lost 5 bases, with 16 bases spanning the gap. This CDR3 has 16 amino acids. From germline, CDR1 is KGHSH and CDR2 LQKENI. CDR3 protein: CASSPLVGGAEDTQYF. CDR3 bases: TGTGCCAGCTCACCACTCGTGGGGGGGGCGGAAGATACGCAGTATTTT.

This sequence joins TRBV4-2 and TRBJ2-2; 10 bases agree with TRBD2. J was trimmed by 4 bases and V by 0 bases; bases with no gene match: 5. Germline V gene data show CDR1 as LGHNA and CDR2 as YNFKEQ. The CDR3 is 17 amino acids. CDR3 protein: CASSQDAAGGITGELFF. The CDR3 DNA follows: TGTGCCAGCAGCCAAGATGCAGCGGGGGGGATCACCGGGGAGCTGTTTTTT.

The CDR3: CASRETPNTEAFF. CDR3 coding DNA: TGTGCCAGCAGGGAAACACCGAACACTGAAGCTTTCTTT. The V and J genes are TRBV2 and TRBJ1-1; no clear D. The CDR3 sequence is 13 residues long. V was cut by 6 bases and J by 1 base, with 9 bases left in between. The germline CDR1 and CDR2 sequences are SNHLY and FYNNEI.

The chain is built from TRBV5-4 and TRBJ1-2; no firm D call. The V gene lost 4 bases and the J gene lost 3 bases, with 13 bases spanning the gap. The length of the CDR3 is 14 residues. Looked up from germline, CDR1 is SGHNT and CDR2 is YYREEE (reference sequence). This CDR3 is CASSPRVSDYGYTF. The CDR3 DNA follows: TGTGCCAGCAGCCCGAGGGTAAGCGACTATGGCTACACCTTC.

This clone was found a few times. The V call is TRBV7-2, the J call TRBJ1-6; 9 nucleotides align to TRBD1. In germline, CDR1 is SGHTA, CDR2 FQGNSA. The CDR3 covers 15 residues. V lost 1 base and J lost 7; bases outside the gene matches: 2. This CDR3 reads CASSLGDRANSPLHF. The DNA for the CDR3 is TGTGCCAGCAGCTTAGGGGACAGGGCAAATTCACCCCTCCACTTT.

The chain uses TRBV28 and TRBJ2-1, with unresolved D. Germline CDR1 MDHEN, CDR2 SYDVKM. The CDR3 covers 14 residues. Trimming took off 1 base at V and 4 bases at J, with 8 bases between the two ends. The CDR3 DNA sequence: TGTGCCAGCAGTTTATTTGAACAGTACAATGAGCAGTTCTTC. Translation: CASSLFEQYNEQFF.

In nucleotides, the CDR3 is TGCGCCAGCAGCCTCGCCGGGACAGTCTCCTACGAGCAGTACTTC. It encodes CASSLAGTVSYEQYF. V and J are TRBV4-1 and TRBJ2-7; 7 bases agree with TRBD1. From germline, CDR1 is MGHRA and CDR2 YSYEKL. The CDR3 runs to 15 residues. J gave up 0 bases and V 4 bases, and 6 bases lay outside the gene matches.

V gene TRBV10-3 combines with J gene TRBJ2-7, with 12 bases that match TRBD2. V dropped 4 bases and J dropped 2; count of bases not matched to a gene: 6. Germline V gene sequence: CDR1 ENHRY, CDR2 SYGVKD. This CDR3 has 16 residues. The CDR3 loop is CAISGTSGERTYEQYF. The CDR3 DNA sequence: TGTGCCATCAGTGGGACTAGCGGGGAACGCACCTACGAGCAGTACTTC.

The rearrangement links TRBV1 to TRBJ2-1; the D segment call TRBD1 is taken from the table without a DNA check. TRBV1 has pseudogene status. The CDR3 consists of 15 residues. The CDR3 reads CTSSHGDRDYNEQFF. CDR3 sequence (DNA): TGCACCAGCAGCCATGGGGACAGGGACTACAATGAGCAGTTCTTC.

The table lists this clone with a count of one. The rearrangement joins TRBV20-1 to TRBJ1-6; D is unresolved. CDR1 and CDR2 from the germline V gene are DFQATT and SNEGSKA (reference sequence). The CDR3 sequence is 16 residues long. V lost 3 bases and J 0 bases, leaving 12 bases between the germline ends. This CDR3 is CSASAIGSSYNSPLHF. CDR3 DNA sequence: TGCAGTGCTAGTGCTATTGGGAGCTCCTATAATTCACCCCTCCACTTT.

The rearrangement links TRBV7-2 to TRBJ1-4, with D tentatively TRBD1 (6 bases). Germline CDR1 and CDR2: SGHTA and FQGNSA. Trimming took off 2 bases at V and 8 bases at J, with 12 bases between the two ends. The CDR3 is made up of 14 amino acids. CDR3 DNA sequence: TGTGCCAGCAGCTTACGCACAGGGCCCGAAAAACTGTTTTTT. This gives the protein CASSLRTGPEKLFF.

The sample holds one count of this clone. The rearrangement joins TRBV2 to TRBJ1-2, with no clear D. The V gene's germline CDR1 is SNHLY and CDR2 FYNNEI. V was shortened by 4 bases and J by 4 bases, with 13 bases between the two germline ends. CDR3 length: 14 amino acids. The CDR3 region is CASSAPHTGYGYTF. Written as DNA, the CDR3 is TGTGCCAGCAGTGCGCCTCATACTGGCTATGGCTACACCTTC. Based on the CDR3 plus reference TRBV2 and TRBJ1-2, the full variable domain is EPEVTQTPSHQVTQMGQEVILRCVPISNHLYFYWYRQILGQKVEFLVSFYNNEISEKSEIFDDQFSVERPDGSNFTLKIRSTKLEDSAMYFCASSAPHTGYGYTFGSGTRLTVV.

V usage is TRBV6-5 and J usage is TRBJ1-6; D remains unclear. The CDR3 totals 15 residues. V was trimmed by 5 bases and J by 9 bases, leaving 17 bases between them. Germline CDR1 reads MNHEY; CDR2 reads SVGAGI. In nucleotides, the CDR3 is TGTGCCAGCAGTCTTGGTGCGGAGTTAGCTTCACCCCTCCACTTT. Translation gives CASSLGAELASPLHF.

This chain joins TRBV18 and TRBJ1-2; D may be TRBD1 (6 bases). The CDR3 totals 19 residues. Germline V gene sequence: CDR1 KGHSH, CDR2 LQKENI. With 1 base removed from V and 4 bases from J, the gap between germline ends came to 25 bases. Here the CDR3 DNA reads TGTGCCAGCTCACCACAAACCGGACAGCTCAAGCTCCCAGCCTATGGCTACACCTTC. Encoded protein: CASSPQTGQLKLPAYGYTF.

The genes are TRBV6-2 or TRBV6-3 and TRBJ2-7, with D maybe TRBD2 (6 bases). Trimming removed 0 bases at V and 2 bases at J, with 17 bases between. The length of the CDR3 is 17 residues. The germline CDR1 and CDR2 sequences are MNHEY and SVGEGT. CDR3 amino acids: CASSYSGGLATPYEQYF. CDR3 in DNA: TGTGCCAGCAGTTACTCGGGGGGTCTCGCGACTCCCTACGAGCAGTACTTC.

The genes are TRBV4-3 and TRBJ1-2, with unresolved D. The CDR3 spans 12 residues. Germline CDR1 and CDR2: LGHNA and YSLEER. V was clipped by 0 bases and J by 6 bases, with 5 bases between them. Written as DNA, the CDR3 is TGCGCCAGCAGCCAAGATCAGGATGGCTACACCTTC. This encodes CASSQDQDGYTF.

This clone was detected once. The V and J genes are TRBV27 and TRBJ2-2; the D gene is possibly TRBD2 (7 bases). The CDR3 runs 18 residues. CDR1 is MNHEY, CDR2 SMNVEV, per germline (reference sequence). Trimming shortened V by 5 bases and J by 1 base, and 20 bases separated the two germline ends. The CDR3 nucleotides are TGTGCCAGCAGTCCGCCCCCTCGCGGGGGCTTGAACACCGGGGAGCTGTTTTTT. It yields the protein CASSPPPRGGLNTGELFF.

This clone was seen a single time. The V gene is TRBV6-5, the J gene TRBJ2-3, with D perhaps matching TRBD1 (6 bases). Germline-derived CDR1 and CDR2 are MNHEY and SVGAGI. The CDR3 has 14 residues. V gave up 6 bases and J gave up 3 bases, with 13 bases separating them. CDR3 nucleotide sequence: TGTGCCAGCAGACCCCCACAGGGAACAGATACGCAGTATTTT. It encodes CASRPPQGTDTQYF.

The chain employs TRBV28 and TRBJ1-1; D is possibly TRBD1 (6 bases). Trimming took 11 bases from V and 0 from J, leaving 19 bases between them. The CDR3 covers 15 residues. Germline CDR1 MDHEN, CDR2 SYDVKM. CDR3 in DNA: TGTGCCTCAACTTCCGGGGGGCTGGTGAACACTGAAGCTTTCTTT. Its translation: CASTSGGLVNTEAFF.

This clone occurred a few times. The V gene is TRBV4-1, the J gene TRBJ2-3, with 11 bases matching TRBD2. The germline CDR1 and CDR2 sequences are MGHRA and YSYEKL. The CDR3 sequence is 18 residues long. The V and J ends lost 1 base and 0 bases, in that order; junction bases with no gene match: 6. The CDR3 is CASSQGWVAGGSTDTQYF. The CDR3 DNA reads TGCGCCAGCAGCCAAGGTTGGGTAGCGGGGGGGAGCACAGATACGCAGTATTTT.

This clone was recorded only once. The chain joins TRBV20-1 to TRBJ1-6, with 12 bases fitting TRBD1. Germline V gene lookup returns CDR1 DFQATT and CDR2 SNEGSKA (reference sequence). Trimming removed 3 bases from V and 5 bases from J; junction bases left unmatched: 5. There are 16 residues in the CDR3. DNA of the CDR3: TGCAGTGCTAGTGGGACAGGGGGCGTAAATAATTCACCCCTCCACTTT. Amino acid sequence: CSASGTGGVNNSPLHF.